What follows are 30 T cell receptor beta chains derived from one specimen sequenced in a study of human T cells and chemical hapten exposure. It was from unfractionated whole blood that total RNA was extracted. Unique molecular identifiers were affixed to discrete cDNA molecules within the library. TCRdb reanalysed the reads using MiXCR and keeps one entry per CDR3 protein. Of about 120,000 distinct CDR3 sequences in the sample, 8.5% were seen once. Sample: whole blood. These receptor sequences come from a human donor in good health. Some clones in this sample may be carry-over from other donors' samples.

The V gene is TRBV7-9, the J gene TRBJ1-2, with 7 bases matching TRBD1. V trimming: 5 bases; J trimming: 6 bases; junction bases outside the gene matches: 12. There are 15 residues in the CDR3. CDR1 SEHNR and CDR2 FQNEAQ come from the germline V gene (reference sequence). CDR3 amino acids: CASSQGQAAGDGYTF. CDR3 sequence (DNA): TGTGCCAGCAGCCAAGGACAGGCGGCAGGTGATGGCTACACCTTC.

The rearrangement joins TRBV20-1 to TRBJ2-7, with TRBD1 as a possible D gene (5 bases). This CDR3 has 18 amino acids. V lost 0 bases and J 6 bases, leaving 27 bases between the germline ends. CDR1 DFQATT and CDR2 SNEGSKA come from the germline V gene (reference sequence). This CDR3 is CSARELPPQWGPLSEQYF. Written as DNA, the CDR3 is TGCAGTGCTAGAGAGCTCCCCCCACAGTGGGGCCCACTCAGCGAGCAGTACTTC.

The V gene is TRBV20-1, the J gene TRBJ2-3; 11 nucleotides match TRBD2. The CDR3 covers 15 residues. Germline loops: CDR1 DFQATT, CDR2 SNEGSKA (reference sequence). Unmatched junction bases numbered 2, after V lost 3 bases and J lost 0 bases. CDR3 nucleotide sequence: TGCAGTGCTAGGGGACTAGCGGCTAGCACAGATACGCAGTATTTT. Translating it yields CSARGLAASTDTQYF.

This clonotype was seen ten or more times. The chain recombines TRBV12-3 or TRBV12-4 with TRBJ2-1; 15 nucleotides align to TRBD2. The CDR3 spans 18 residues. V was pared by 7 bases and J by 1 base, with 8 bases of the junction left unmatched. CDR3 in amino acids: CASISGLAGGPSYNEQFF. The CDR3 region has the DNA TGTGCCAGCATTTCTGGACTAGCGGGGGGGCCGTCCTACAATGAGCAGTTCTTC.

This clonotype has a count of ten or more. This chain links TRBV4-1 with TRBJ2-3, with 11 positions matching TRBD2. J gave up 6 bases and V 1 base, and 6 bases lay outside the gene matches. CDR3 length: 16 residues. CDR1 MGHRA and CDR2 YSYEKL come from the germline V gene. The CDR3 DNA reads as TGCGCCAGCAGCCAAGCTGGCTTAGCGGGAGGGGATACGCAGTATTTT. Translation gives CASSQAGLAGGDTQYF.

This clonotype has more than one count but fewer than ten. J is TRBJ1-6 and V is TRBV2; D remains ambiguous. V was pared by 4 bases and J by 10 bases, with 2 bases between. The germline CDR1 and CDR2 sequences are SNHLY and FYNNEI. The CDR3 length is 10 residues. CDR3 loop: CASSGSPLHF. CDR3 sequence (DNA): TGTGCCAGCAGTGGCTCACCCCTCCACTTT.

Ten or more counts support this clonotype. CDR3 DNA: TGTGCCAGCAGACCGACAGGGAGTGGCTACACCTTC. Its protein is CASRPTGSGYTF. The rearrangement joins TRBV6-5 to TRBJ1-2, with 7 positions matching TRBD1. In germline, CDR1 is MNHEY, CDR2 SVGAGI. The CDR3 is 12 residues long. Trimming at V came to 6 bases and at J to 7 bases, leaving 5 bases not matched to a gene.

This rearrangement joins TRBV5-1 to TRBJ2-5, with 14 bases identical to TRBD2. This CDR3 spans 15 amino acids. V lost 4 bases to trimming and J lost 4 bases; unmatched junction nucleotides: 3. From germline, CDR1 is SGHRS and CDR2 YFSETQ. The CDR3 reads CASSLGTSGRETQYF. DNA for the CDR3: TGCGCCAGCAGCCTAGGGACTAGCGGGAGAGAGACCCAGTACTTC.

This clonotype was picked up many times. The rearrangement links TRBV6-5 to TRBJ1-1, with D perhaps matching TRBD1 (5 bases). Germline V gives CDR1 MNHEY, CDR2 SVGAGI. Trimming took 6 bases from V and 1 from J, leaving 15 bases between them. CDR3 length: 15 amino acids. The CDR3 loop is CASSLRGTSNTEAFF. CDR3 DNA: TGTGCCAGCAGCCTACGAGGGACTTCGAACACTGAAGCTTTCTTT.

There are many counts of this clonotype. The V gene is TRBV16, the J gene TRBJ2-2, with D maybe TRBD2 (5 bases). The CDR3 runs 12 residues. Trimming removed 3 bases from V and 8 bases from J, with 7 bases in between. Per germline, CDR1 KGHSY and CDR2 FQNENV. This CDR3 is CASSQEAGELFF. In nucleotides, the CDR3 is TGTGCCAGCAGCCAGGAGGCGGGGGAGCTGTTTTTT. Looking up the rest from reference TRBV16 and TRBJ2-2 gives the full variable domain: GEEVAQTPKHLVRGEGQKAKLYCAPIKGHSYVFWYQQVLKNEFKFLISFQNENVFDETGMPKERFSAKCLPNSPCSLEIQATKLEDSAVYFCASSQEAGELFFGEGSRLTVL.

This clonotype was seen only a few times. V usage is TRBV29-1 and J usage is TRBJ1-4, with TRBD1 as a possible D gene (6 bases). Germline CDR1 is SQVTM and CDR2 is ANQGSEA. The CDR3 consists of 12 residues. V was trimmed by 5 bases and J by 8 bases, leaving 12 bases between them. CDR3 amino acids: CSVSRGGEKLFF. CDR3 nucleotides: TGCAGCGTTAGCAGGGGTGGCGAAAAACTGTTTTTT.

This clonotype was recorded at least ten times. The chain joins TRBV29-1 to TRBJ1-5; 7 bases map to TRBD1. Trimming took 8 bases from V and 2 from J; bases not matched to a gene: 12. CDR3 length: 15 residues. Per the germline V gene, CDR1 is SQVTM and CDR2 is ANQGSEA. CDR3 in amino acids: CSSRQGGDGNQPQHF. CDR3 nucleotides: TGCAGCTCCCGACAGGGAGGCGACGGCAATCAGCCCCAGCATTTT. The variable domain in full, completed from reference TRBV29-1 and TRBJ1-5, reads SAVISQKPSRDICQRGTSLTIQCQVDSQVTMMFWYRQQPGQSLTLIATANQGSEATYESGFVIDKFPISRPNLTFSTLTVSNMSPEDSSIYLCSSRQGGDGNQPQHFGDGTRLSIL.

In its sample, this clonotype was seen many times. The chain recombines TRBV12-3 or TRBV12-4 with TRBJ1-2; 9 bases line up with TRBD1. The CDR3 covers 14 residues. J gave up 4 bases and V 6 bases, and 6 bases lay outside the gene matches. The CDR3 DNA sequence: TGTGCCAGCAGCCGGGACAGGGCAGGCTATGGCTACACCTTC. Protein product: CASSRDRAGYGYTF.

This clonotype has a count of ten or more. The chain has TRBV7-2 and TRBJ1-3, with TRBD1 matching 7 bases. Germline V gene sequence: CDR1 SGHTA, CDR2 FQGNSA. This CDR3 has 15 residues. V dropped 3 bases and J dropped 3; count of bases not matched to a gene: 5. The CDR3 protein is CASSFQGVIGNTIYF. CDR3 DNA sequence: TGTGCCAGCAGCTTCCAGGGGGTAATTGGAAACACCATATATTTT.

V usage is TRBV10-3 and J usage is TRBJ2-7, with 9 nucleotides matching TRBD2. This CDR3 has 16 residues. The V gene end was trimmed by 0 bases and the J gene end by 0 bases; junction bases not matched to a gene: 3. Germline V gene lookup returns CDR1 ENHRY and CDR2 SYGVKD. CDR3 region: CAISESPSGNSYEQYF. DNA for the CDR3: TGTGCCATCAGTGAGTCTCCTAGCGGGAACTCCTACGAGCAGTACTTC.

As concerns this clonotype: With a much larger clone just one base away, this may be a read error. The V gene is TRBV21-1, the J gene TRBJ2-3. TRBV21-1 is reported as a pseudogene. There are 16 residues in the CDR3. This chain's CDR3 is CASSKGSWSSTHTQYF. CDR3 in DNA: TGTGCCAGCAGCAAAGGTAGCTGGTCCAGCACACATACGCAGTATTTT.

This clonotype has ten or more counts. The CDR3 is CASSGLAAETQYF. The CDR3 nucleotides read TGTGCCAGCAGTGGACTAGCAGCAGAGACCCAGTACTTC. The chain links TRBV9 to TRBJ2-5; 8 bases are a match to TRBD2. The CDR3 has 13 amino acids. Germline V gene data show CDR1 as SGDLS and CDR2 as YYNGEE. The J segment lost 4 bases and the V segment lost 5 bases, leaving 4 bases of the junction unmatched.

This clonotype was seen ten or more times. The chain couples TRBV5-1 to TRBJ1-1; maybe TRBD1 (6 bases). Trimming cost V 4 bases and J 6 bases, with 16 bases left between them. The CDR3 length is 14 residues. Germline-derived CDR1 and CDR2 are SGHRS and YFSETQ. The CDR3 reads CASSPQQGLAEAFF. DNA for the CDR3: TGCGCCAGCAGCCCACAACAGGGACTCGCTGAAGCTTTCTTT. Full variable domain (rest looked up from reference TRBV5-1 and TRBJ1-1): KAGVTQTPRYLIKTRGQQVTLSCSPISGHRSVSWYQQTPGQGLQFLFEYFSETQRNKGNFPGRFSGRQFSNSRSEMNVSTLELGDSALYLCASSPQQGLAEAFFGQGTRLTVV.

This clonotype was found a few times. The genes are TRBV27 and TRBJ2-2; 9 bases fit TRBD1. J gave up 7 bases and V 3 bases, and 12 bases lay outside the gene matches. The CDR3 sequence is 17 residues long. The germline V gene encodes CDR1 MNHEY and CDR2 SMNVEV (reference sequence). CDR3: CASSFKSGTGTHGELFF. CDR3 coding DNA: TGTGCCAGCAGTTTTAAATCCGGGACAGGGACTCACGGGGAGCTGTTTTTT.

This clonotype has a count of ten or more. The chain recombines TRBV5-1 with TRBJ1-1; no definite D call. The V gene lost 1 base and the J gene lost 0 bases, with 4 bases spanning the gap. CDR3 size: 13 residues. Germline V gene sequence: CDR1 SGHRS, CDR2 YFSETQ. The CDR3 spells CASSLYVNTEAFF. In DNA form, the CDR3 reads TGCGCCAGCAGCTTGTACGTGAACACTGAAGCTTTCTTT.

Details on this clonotype: A read error is possible here, since a much larger clone lies one base away. The chain joins TRBV7-3 to TRBJ1-2, with unresolved D. Looked up from germline, CDR1 is SGHTA and CDR2 is FQGTGA. V shed 4 bases and J shed 3 bases, with 9 bases lying between them. The CDR3 spans 13 residues. CDR3 sequence (DNA): TGTGCCAGCAGCTCCGACCGATACTATGGCTACACCTTC. As protein: CASSSDRYYGYTF.

This clonotype was found many times. The chain joins TRBV7-9 to TRBJ2-1; 9 nucleotides align to TRBD2. The germline CDR1 and CDR2 sequences are SEHNR and FQNEAQ (reference sequence). Trimming took 5 bases from V and 2 from J; bases not matched to a gene: 7. The CDR3 contains 16 residues. Here the CDR3 reads CASSALAGIPYNEQFF. Here the CDR3 DNA reads TGTGCCAGCAGCGCCCTAGCGGGGATCCCCTACAATGAGCAGTTCTTC.

This clonotype was counted only a few times. The V gene is TRBV20-1, the J gene TRBJ2-3; D ambiguous. The V end was cut by 5 bases, the J end by 4 bases, with 7 bases between. The CDR3 consists of 11 residues. In germline, CDR1 is DFQATT, CDR2 SNEGSKA (reference sequence). The CDR3 DNA reads TGCAGTGCTCCTCATCCAGATACGCAGTATTTT. Its protein is CSAPHPDTQYF.

This clonotype has only a few counts. J is TRBJ1-2 and V is TRBV6-5; TRBD1 agrees at 7 bases. The CDR3 consists of 13 residues. V lost 6 bases, J lost 3 bases, and 4 bases stayed unmatched. Per germline, CDR1 MNHEY and CDR2 SVGAGI. This CDR3 reads CASSGQADYGYTF. The CDR3 coding sequence is TGTGCCAGCAGCGGACAGGCGGACTATGGCTACACCTTC.

This clonotype was found a few times. The rearrangement uses TRBV10-3 and TRBJ2-3; no firm D call. Trimming left V 4 bases short and J 6 bases short, with 8 bases between. The germline V gene encodes CDR1 ENHRY and CDR2 SYGVKD. This CDR3 has 12 residues. CDR3 protein: CAISGSPDTQYF. The CDR3 DNA sequence: TGTGCCATCAGTGGTTCACCGGATACGCAGTATTTT.

This clonotype was seen at least ten times. The chain recombines TRBV19 with TRBJ1-5; D might be TRBD1 (6 bases). The V end lost 7 bases, the J end lost 2 bases, and 15 bases lay between the germline ends. Germline V gives CDR1 LNHDA, CDR2 SQIVND (reference sequence). The CDR3 covers 15 residues. The CDR3 DNA reads as TGTGCCAGTAAAAGGGACACTGCTGGCAATCAGCCCCAGCATTTT. Residues: CASKRDTAGNQPQHF.

This clonotype was recorded a few times. This sequence joins TRBV5-1 and TRBJ2-7, with unresolved D. In germline, CDR1 is SGHRS, CDR2 YFSETQ. The CDR3 is made up of 14 amino acids. The V end was cut by 4 bases, the J end by 5 bases, with 16 bases between. The CDR3 is CASSPRPRPDEQYF. CDR3 DNA sequence: TGCGCCAGCAGCCCTCGGCCTCGTCCGGACGAGCAGTACTTC. Full variable domain (rest looked up from reference TRBV5-1 and TRBJ2-7): KAGVTQTPRYLIKTRGQQVTLSCSPISGHRSVSWYQQTPGQGLQFLFEYFSETQRNKGNFPGRFSGRQFSNSRSEMNVSTLELGDSALYLCASSPRPRPDEQYFGPGTRLTVT.

This clonotype appeared many times. This chain connects TRBV7-6 to TRBJ2-1; 9 bases align to TRBD2. V shed 2 bases and J 2 bases; nucleotides not matched to a gene: 19. The CDR3 sequence is 21 residues long. The germline V gene encodes CDR1 SGHVS and CDR2 FNYEAQ. In DNA form, the CDR3 reads TGTGCCAGCAGCTTATCCGACAGTTCTGCGGGAGGGAGGAGGGCCTACAATGAGCAGTTCTTC. This translates into CASSLSDSSAGGRRAYNEQFF.

This clonotype was counted only a few times. This sequence joins TRBV2 and TRBJ1-5, with TRBD1 matching 9 bases. CDR3 length equals 14 residues. Trimming cost V 4 bases and J 6 bases; bases outside gene matches: 4. CDR1 is SNHLY and CDR2 is FYNNEI in the germline V gene. CDR3 sequence reads: CASSGGQGRQPQHF. DNA for the CDR3: TGTGCCAGCAGTGGTGGACAGGGGCGTCAGCCCCAGCATTTT.

CDR3 region: CSVTGDYGYTF. CDR3 sequence (DNA): TGCAGCGTCACAGGTGACTATGGCTACACCTTC. This chain connects TRBV29-1 to TRBJ1-2; possible D gene TRBD1, 5 bases. CDR1 and CDR2 from the germline V gene are SQVTM and ANQGSEA. The CDR3 loop spans 11 amino acids. The germline V and J ends were trimmed by 6 bases and 3 bases, with 8 bases remaining between them. Full variable domain (outside the CDR3, taken from reference TRBV29-1 and TRBJ1-2): SAVISQKPSRDICQRGTSLTIQCQVDSQVTMMFWYRQQPGQSLTLIATANQGSEATYESGFVIDKFPISRPNLTFSTLTVSNMSPEDSSIYLCSVTGDYGYTFGSGTRLTVV.